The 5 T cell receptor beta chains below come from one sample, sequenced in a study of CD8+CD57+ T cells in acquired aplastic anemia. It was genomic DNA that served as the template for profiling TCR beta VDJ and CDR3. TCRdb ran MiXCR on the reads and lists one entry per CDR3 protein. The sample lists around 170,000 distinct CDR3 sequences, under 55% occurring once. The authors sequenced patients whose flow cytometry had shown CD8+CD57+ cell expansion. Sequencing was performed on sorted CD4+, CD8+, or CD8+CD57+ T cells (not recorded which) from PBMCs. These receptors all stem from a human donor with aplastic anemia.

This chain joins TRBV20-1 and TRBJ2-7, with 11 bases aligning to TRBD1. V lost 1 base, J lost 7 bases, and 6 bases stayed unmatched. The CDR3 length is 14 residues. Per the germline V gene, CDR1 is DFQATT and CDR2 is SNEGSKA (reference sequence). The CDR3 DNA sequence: TGCAGTGCTAGAGGGACAGGGGGCGCCGGGGAGCAGTACTTC. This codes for CSARGTGGAGEQYF.

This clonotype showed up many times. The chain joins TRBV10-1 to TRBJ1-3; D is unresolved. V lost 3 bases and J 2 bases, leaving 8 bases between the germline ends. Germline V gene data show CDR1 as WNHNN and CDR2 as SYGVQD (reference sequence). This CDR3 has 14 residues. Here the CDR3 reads CASSDPGTGNTIYF. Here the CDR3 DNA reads TGCGCCAGCAGTGACCCGGGAACTGGAAACACCATATATTTT.

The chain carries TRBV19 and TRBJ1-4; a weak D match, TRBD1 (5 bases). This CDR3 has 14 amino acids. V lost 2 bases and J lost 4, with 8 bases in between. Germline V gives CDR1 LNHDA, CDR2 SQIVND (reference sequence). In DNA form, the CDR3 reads TGTGCCAGTAGTATAACAGGTCTTAATGAAAAACTGTTTTTT. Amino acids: CASSITGLNEKLFF. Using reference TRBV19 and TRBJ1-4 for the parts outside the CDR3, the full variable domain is DGGITQSPKYLFRKEGQNVTLSCEQNLNHDAMYWYRQDPGQGLRLIYYSQIVNDFQKGDIAEGYSVSREKKESFPLTVTSAQKNPTAFYLCASSITGLNEKLFFGSGTQLSVL.

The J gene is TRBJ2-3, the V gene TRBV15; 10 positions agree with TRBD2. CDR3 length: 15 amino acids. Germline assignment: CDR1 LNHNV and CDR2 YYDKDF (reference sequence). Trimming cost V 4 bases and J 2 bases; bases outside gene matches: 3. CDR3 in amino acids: CATSTGTSVTDTQYF. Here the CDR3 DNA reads TGTGCCACCAGCACCGGGACTAGCGTCACAGATACGCAGTATTTT.

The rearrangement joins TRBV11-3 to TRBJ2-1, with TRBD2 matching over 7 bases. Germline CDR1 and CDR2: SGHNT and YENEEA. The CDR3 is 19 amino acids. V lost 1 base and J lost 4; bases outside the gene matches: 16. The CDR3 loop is CASSLVGWGLAGTYNEQFF. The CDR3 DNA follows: TGTGCCAGCAGCTTAGTCGGGTGGGGGTTAGCGGGCACTTACAATGAGCAGTTCTTC.